This is a list of T cell receptor beta chains from one sample in a study of siplizumab effects on memory and regulatory T cells. Profiling relied on immunoSEQ multiplex PCR, and the TCRdb table lists in-frame clones only, not all of them. The table has 97,000 or so clones, approximately 90% seen once. Sequenced sample: CD4+ T cells sorted from blood. The source of these receptors is a human donor in good health. Both conserved end residues are part of each CDR3. The D gene is left open where the match is weak. Clone size is given for some rows only: seen once, a few or many times, or a class if the clone is expanded.

TRBV28	TRBD1	TRBJ2-1	NA	CASGTGGRDEQFF	TGTGCCTCCGGGACAGGGGGCAGGGATGAGCAGTTCTTC
TRBV19	NA	TRBJ1-6	NA	CASRRQELNSPLHF	TGTGCCAGTAGACGACAGGAATTAAATTCACCCCTCCACTTT
TRBV14	NA	TRBJ2-7	NA	CASSRLEWGEQYF	TGTGCCAGCAGCCGGTTAGAGTGGGGAGAGCAGTACTTC
TRBV11-3	TRBD2	TRBJ2-7	NA	CASTDTRLAAYEQYF	TGTGCCAGCACCGACACAAGACTAGCGGCCTACGAGCAGTACTTC
TRBV9	TRBD2	TRBJ2-3	NA	CASSVAGLAVLSTDTQYF	TGTGCCAGCAGCGTAGCAGGACTAGCGGTCCTTAGCACAGATACGCAGTATTTT
TRBV28	NA	TRBJ2-7	NA	CASSSPAERRSFEQYF	TGTGCCAGCAGTTCCCCGGCCGAGCGGCGGAGCTTCGAGCAGTACTTC
TRBV5-5	NA	TRBJ1-4	NA	CASSLLGGINEKLFF	TGTGCCAGCAGCTTGTTAGGAGGGATAAATGAAAAACTGTTTTTT
TRBV18	NA	TRBJ2-2	NA	CASSPLGRNTGELFF	TGTGCCAGCTCACCGCTAGGCCGCAACACCGGGGAGCTGTTTTTT
TRBV18	NA	TRBJ1-3	NA	CASSPLVDSGNTIYF	TGTGCCAGCTCACCATTGGTTGACTCTGGAAACACCATATATTTT
TRBV10-3	NA	TRBJ2-1	NA	CAIGAIGVLDEQFF	TGTGCCATCGGGGCGATCGGGGTGTTGGATGAGCAGTTCTTC
TRBV9	TRBD2	TRBJ2-1	NA	CASSVRPAGARNEQFF	TGTGCCAGCAGCGTGAGACCCGCGGGAGCAAGGAATGAGCAGTTCTTC
TRBV30	NA	TRBJ1-2	NA	CAWSVFGGGVGGYTF	TGTGCCTGGAGTGTCTTTGGCGGGGGTGTGGGCGGCTACACCTTC
TRBV5-1	TRBD1	TRBJ2-3	NA	CASSLSPTGTTDTQYF	TGCGCCAGCAGCTTGAGTCCGACAGGGACCACAGATACGCAGTATTTT
TRBV18	TRBD1	TRBJ1-1	once	CASSPRRTGDTEAFF	TGTGCCAGCTCACCACGGAGGACAGGGGACACTGAAGCTTTCTTT
TRBV6-6	NA	TRBJ1-4	NA	CASRDGATNEKLFF	TGTGCCAGCAGGGACGGTGCAACTAATGAAAAACTGTTTTTT
TRBV19	NA	TRBJ2-3	NA	CASSISSVSADTQYF	TGTGCCAGTAGTATCTCTTCAGTATCGGCAGATACGCAGTATTTT
TRBV5-5	NA	TRBJ2-1	NA	CASSGTERPRDLNEQFF	TGTGCCAGCAGCGGGACCGAGCGGCCGAGAGATCTCAATGAGCAGTTCTTC
TRBV7-8	NA	TRBJ1-1	once	CASSLGAGVDTEAFF	TGTGCCAGCAGCTTAGGGGCAGGGGTGGACACTGAAGCTTTCTTT
TRBV5-1	TRBD2	TRBJ2-1	NA	CASSLGPSGYYNEQFF	TGCGCCAGCAGCTTAGGGCCTAGCGGATATTACAATGAGCAGTTCTTC
TRBV5-8	TRBD1	TRBJ1-2	NA	CASSLPSTGTGIISYGYTF	TGTGCCAGCAGCTTGCCCTCTACCGGGACAGGGATTATTAGCTATGGCTACACCTTC
TRBV19	NA	TRBJ1-5	NA	CASSIEERRQPQHF	TGTGCCAGTAGTATAGAGGAGAGGCGTCAGCCCCAGCATTTT
TRBV5-1	TRBD1	TRBJ2-7	NA	CASSSDFPGGEQYF	TGCGCCAGCAGCTCGGACTTCCCAGGGGGCGAGCAGTACTTC
TRBV7-2	NA	TRBJ1-5	NA	CASNNIGRDQPQHF	TGTGCCAGCAATAACATTGGACGGGATCAGCCCCAGCATTTT
TRBV27	NA	TRBJ1-3	once	CASSRGNTIYF	TGTGCCAGCAGCCGTGGAAACACCATATATTTT
TRBV19	NA	TRBJ1-2	NA	CASTRGESSYGYTF	TGTGCCAGTACTAGGGGAGAGTCGAGCTATGGCTACACCTTC
TRBV30	NA	TRBJ1-2	NA	CAWSVLGRGYGYTF	TGTGCCTGGAGTGTACTGGGGCGAGGCTATGGCTACACCTTC
TRBV6-1	TRBD1	TRBJ2-5	NA	CASRSGTGSRETQYF	TGTGCCAGCAGATCCGGGACAGGGTCTCGAGAGACCCAGTACTTC
TRBV2	TRBD1	TRBJ2-7	NA	CASKGQGYEQYF	TGTGCCAGCAAGGGACAGGGCTACGAGCAGTACTTC
TRBV7-9	TRBD2	TRBJ2-5	NA	CASSLGMTSVVQETQYF	TGTGCCAGCAGCTTGGGTATGACTAGCGTGGTTCAAGAGACCCAGTACTTC
TRBV28	NA	TRBJ1-2	NA	CASSLPASVDTF	TGTGCCAGCAGTTTGCCAGCGTCGGTGGACACCTTC
TRBV7-3	TRBD1	TRBJ2-2	NA	CASRAYQGAVNTGELFF	TGTGCCAGCAGGGCGTACCAGGGGGCGGTGAACACCGGGGAGCTGTTTTTT
TRBV7-2	TRBD2	TRBJ2-7	NA	CASSLILASNYEQYF	TGTGCCAGCAGCTTAATACTAGCGAGTAACTACGAGCAGTACTTC
TRBV7-9	NA	TRBJ2-2	NA	CASSLGLMNTGELFF	TGTGCCAGCAGCTTAGGACTCATGAACACCGGGGAGCTGTTTTTT
TRBV25-1	NA	TRBJ2-1	NA	CASSDPRTNSRDEQFF	TGTGCCAGCAGTGACCCTCGGACTAATTCCCGCGATGAGCAGTTCTTC
TRBV7-9	TRBD1	TRBJ2-5	NA	CASSLGQGTQETQYF	TGTGCCAGCAGCCTGGGACAGGGAACCCAAGAGACCCAGTACTTC
TRBV7-8	NA	TRBJ1-2	once	CASSLDFGATF	TGTGCCAGCAGCTTAGATTTCGGGGCCACCTTC
TRBV6-5	NA	TRBJ1-3	NA	CASRGDVSGNTIYF	TGTGCCAGCAGGGGGGACGTTTCTGGAAACACCATATATTTT
TRBV7-9	TRBD2	TRBJ2-1	NA	CASSLRGTTSGSNNEQFF	TGTGCCAGCAGCCTAAGGGGGACTACTAGCGGGAGTAACAATGAGCAGTTCTTC
TRBV28	NA	TRBJ1-2	NA	CASYSGTINYGYTF	TGTGCCAGTTATTCGGGCACCATTAACTATGGCTACACCTTC
TRBV19	NA	TRBJ2-4	NA	CASQGARQGGSGKNIQYF	TGTGCCAGTCAAGGAGCGAGGCAGGGAGGCTCTGGCAAAAACATTCAGTACTTC
TRBV6-8	NA	TRBJ2-1	NA	CANPRQDTLRNNEQFF	TGTGCCAATCCGCGACAGGACACCCTCAGAAACAATGAGCAGTTCTTC
TRBV7-8	NA	TRBJ2-1	NA	CASSSRQVHYNEQFF	TGTGCCAGCAGCTCCCGACAGGTGCATTACAATGAGCAGTTCTTC
TRBV5-1	NA	TRBJ1-4	once	CASSWSGGDEKLFF	TGCGCCAGCAGCTGGAGCGGGGGGGATGAAAAACTGTTTTTT
TRBV5-1	NA	TRBJ2-3	NA	CASSLRAGDTQYF	TGCGCCAGCAGCTTGCGGGCGGGGGATACGCAGTATTTT
TRBV5-4	TRBD1	TRBJ2-7	NA	CASAKVRQGVSYEQYF	TGTGCCAGCGCAAAAGTTAGACAGGGGGTATCTTACGAGCAGTACTTC
TRBV28	NA	TRBJ2-7	once	CASRRSFTYEQYF	TGTGCCAGCCGTCGTTCCTTTACCTACGAGCAGTACTTC
TRBV11-2	TRBD1	TRBJ1-5	NA	CASSLKGGQPQHF	TGTGCCAGCAGCTTGAAAGGGGGCCAGCCCCAGCATTTT
TRBV7-3	NA	TRBJ1-1	NA	CASSLQGMGTEAFF	TGTGCCAGCAGCTTACAGGGGATGGGCACTGAAGCTTTCTTT
TRBV27	NA	TRBJ2-3	NA	CASSLPADTQYF	TGTGCCAGCAGTTTACCGGCTGATACGCAGTATTTT
TRBV6-6	NA	TRBJ1-4	NA	CASSRPTNPEKLFF	TGTGCCAGCAGTAGACCGACCAATCCTGAAAAACTGTTTTTT
TRBV7-9	NA	TRBJ1-2	NA	CASSLVGTAMDGYTF	TGTGCCAGCAGCTTAGTTGGGACCGCGATGGATGGCTACACCTTC
TRBV27	NA	TRBJ2-4	NA	CASSLERLSAKNIQYF	TGTGCCAGCAGTTTAGAACGCCTTTCTGCCAAAAACATTCAGTACTTC
TRBV18	TRBD1	TRBJ1-1	once	CASSPGLGQVEAFF	TGTGCCAGCTCACCTGGTCTTGGACAGGTCGAAGCTTTCTTT
TRBV30	TRBD2	TRBJ2-2	NA	CAWSVRRENGELFF	TGTGCCTGGAGTGTTAGGCGGGAGAACGGGGAGCTGTTTTTT
TRBV19	TRBD1	TRBJ2-5	NA	CASSLGQGAGETQYF	TGTGCCAGTAGTCTGGGACAGGGGGCTGGGGAGACCCAGTACTTC
TRBV4-1	NA	TRBJ1-1	once	CASRGLLRNTEAFF	TGCGCCAGCAGAGGACTTCTGAGGAACACTGAAGCTTTCTTT
TRBV6-6	NA	TRBJ2-7	NA	CASSSSDSYEQYF	TGTGCCAGCAGTTCTTCCGACAGCTACGAGCAGTACTTC
TRBV30	TRBD1	TRBJ1-4	NA	CAWGQGAGEKLFF	TGTGCCTGGGGACAGGGGGCGGGTGAAAAACTGTTTTTT
TRBV28	NA	TRBJ2-7	NA	CASSLGAGTYEQYF	TGTGCCAGCAGTTTAGGAGCAGGTACCTACGAGCAGTACTTC
TRBV7-9	NA	TRBJ2-7	NA	CASSLGQEAYEQYF	TGTGCCAGCAGCTTAGGTCAGGAGGCCTACGAGCAGTACTTC